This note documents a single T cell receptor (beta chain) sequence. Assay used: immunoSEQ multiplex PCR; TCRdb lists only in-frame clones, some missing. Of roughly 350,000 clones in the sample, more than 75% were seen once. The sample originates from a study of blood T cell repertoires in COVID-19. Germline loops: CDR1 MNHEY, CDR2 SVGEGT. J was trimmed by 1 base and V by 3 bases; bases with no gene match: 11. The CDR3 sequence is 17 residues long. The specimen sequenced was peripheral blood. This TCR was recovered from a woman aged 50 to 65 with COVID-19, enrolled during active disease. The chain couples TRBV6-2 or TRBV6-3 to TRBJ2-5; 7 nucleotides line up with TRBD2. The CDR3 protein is CASSYEEGGPGQETQYF. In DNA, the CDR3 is TGTGCCAGCAGTTATGAGGAGGGAGGGCCGGGCCAAGAGACCCAGTACTTC.